A selection of T cell receptor beta chains follows, all from one sample in a study of shared clonotypes between healthy human individuals. Produced via immunoSEQ multiplex PCR; TCRdb's table is partial and in-frame only. The sample lists some 1,100,000 clones, 75% to 80% occurring once. The sequencing input was memory CD4+ T cells from PBMCs. Every receptor here comes from a man younger than 35 in good health. Some clones in this sample may be carry-over from other donors' samples. Both conserved end residues are part of each CDR3. Fields, in order: D gene, V gene, CDR3 length, clone size, J gene, CDR3 protein, CDR3 DNA. D genes are given only for firm matches. Size is omitted from some rows. Given values are once, few, many or a class for expanded clones.

D gene: .
V gene: TRBV7-2
CDR3 length: 12
clone size: .
J gene: TRBJ1-1
CDR3 protein: CASSFRGAEAFF
CDR3 DNA: TGTGCCAGCAGCTTTCGGGGGGCTGAAGCTTTCTTT

D gene: .
V gene: TRBV7-2
CDR3 length: 12
clone size: .
J gene: TRBJ1-2
CDR3 protein: CASSLQGYGYTF
CDR3 DNA: TGTGCCAGCAGCTTACAGGGCTATGGCTACACCTTC

D gene: .
V gene: TRBV5-1
CDR3 length: 14
clone size: once
J gene: TRBJ1-1
CDR3 protein: CASREWGKNTEAFF
CDR3 DNA: TGCGCCAGCAGGGAATGGGGTAAGAACACTGAAGCTTTCTTT

D gene: .
V gene: TRBV28
CDR3 length: 14
clone size: .
J gene: TRBJ1-4
CDR3 protein: CASSLTGGGEKLFF
CDR3 DNA: TGTGCCAGCAGTTTAACCGGGGGGGGTGAAAAACTGTTTTTT

D gene: TRBD1
V gene: TRBV5-4
CDR3 length: 16
clone size: .
J gene: TRBJ2-1
CDR3 protein: CASSPGLDRGYNEQFF
CDR3 DNA: TGTGCCAGCAGCCCCGGGTTGGACAGGGGCTACAATGAGCAGTTCTTC

D gene: .
V gene: TRBV5-3
CDR3 length: 10
clone size: few
J gene: TRBJ1-2
CDR3 protein: CARSFDGYTF
CDR3 DNA: TGTGCCAGAAGCTTCGATGGCTACACCTTC

D gene: .
V gene: TRBV5-4
CDR3 length: 16
clone size: .
J gene: TRBJ1-2
CDR3 protein: CASSPGGGHTSYGYTF
CDR3 DNA: TGTGCCAGCAGCCCTGGGGGGGGACATACTTCCTATGGCTACACCTTC

D gene: .
V gene: TRBV7-9
CDR3 length: 15
clone size: .
J gene: TRBJ2-2
CDR3 protein: CASSPSATGTGELFF
CDR3 DNA: TGTGCCAGCAGCCCTTCGGCCACCGGCACCGGGGAGCTGTTTTTT

D gene: TRBD1
V gene: TRBV18
CDR3 length: 14
clone size: .
J gene: TRBJ2-7
CDR3 protein: CASSPSGGEDEQYF
CDR3 DNA: TGTGCCAGCTCACCATCAGGGGGCGAAGACGAGCAGTACTTC

D gene: .
V gene: TRBV6-1
CDR3 length: 14
clone size: .
J gene: TRBJ2-7
CDR3 protein: CASSEYRGSYEQYF
CDR3 DNA: TGTGCCAGCAGTGAATATAGGGGATCCTACGAGCAGTACTTC

D gene: TRBD2
V gene: TRBV5-4
CDR3 length: 16
clone size: .
J gene: TRBJ2-3
CDR3 protein: CASSPGTSGSTDTQYF
CDR3 DNA: TGTGCCAGCAGCCCCGGGACTAGCGGAAGCACAGATACGCAGTATTTT

D gene: TRBD1
V gene: TRBV30
CDR3 length: 17
clone size: .
J gene: TRBJ1-4
CDR3 protein: CAWSANDRGPSNEKLFF
CDR3 DNA: TGTGCCTGGAGCGCCAATGACAGGGGGCCTTCTAATGAAAAACTGTTTTTT

D gene: .
V gene: TRBV2
CDR3 length: 13
clone size: .
J gene: TRBJ1-3
CDR3 protein: CASSEEAGNTIYF
CDR3 DNA: TGTGCCAGCAGTGAGGAGGCTGGAAACACCATATATTTT

D gene: .
V gene: TRBV11-2
CDR3 length: 15
clone size: once
J gene: TRBJ1-1
CDR3 protein: CASSLATLGNTEAFF
CDR3 DNA: TGTGCCAGCAGCTTAGCTACCCTAGGGAACACTGAAGCTTTCTTT

D gene: TRBD1
V gene: TRBV4-3
CDR3 length: 15
clone size: once
J gene: TRBJ2-7
CDR3 protein: CASSQDDRGSYEQYF
CDR3 DNA: TGCGCCAGCAGCCAAGACGACAGGGGCTCCTACGAGCAGTACTTC